This T cell receptor (beta chain) was documented in a study of resident and recirculating memory T cells in vitiligo. Study findings and constraints: TCR sequences were not conserved across biopsy sites or patients. Vitiligo lesions lacked a unique dominant clone, and clonality varied.

Regarding this clone: Its antigen is unknown.

The germline V and J ends were trimmed by 5 bases and 0 bases, with 14 bases remaining between them. The length of the CDR3 is 17 residues. Per the germline V gene, CDR1 is SGHVS and CDR2 is FNYEAQ. The assay was immunoSEQ multiplex PCR, and TCRdb's table has in-frame clones only and misses some. The sample lists tens of thousands of clones, 80% to 95% occurring once. Patients had to be free of confetti depigmentation, indicating active vitiligo. The material sequenced was blood. The sequence was collected from a male donor with vitiligo. The J gene is TRBJ1-6, the V gene TRBV7-6, with no clear D. The CDR3 bases are TGTGCCAGCAGCGCGATGGACTCCCCCTCCTATAATTCACCCCTCCACTTT. Encoded protein: CASSAMDSPSYNSPLHF.